This T cell receptor (beta chain) was observed in a study of beta chain features in type 1 diabetes (dated by TCRdb to 2016 to 2019). Study-wide context: Mean age, gender distribution, total cell number and subset yield were not different between patients and healthy donors. A total of about 110,000,000 sorted cells were examined across all samples, and a strong correlation was observed between cell number per subset and RNA yield. In the study, TCRB repertoires of sorted circulating CD4+ T cell subsets from recently diagnosed type 1 diabetes patients were compared with those of matched healthy donors. Naive and central memory subsets were obtained from all 30 or so donors, but regulatory and stem cell-like memory subsets were isolated from only 8 patients and roughly 8 healthy donors.

The CDR3 holds 13 amino acids from the cysteine to the phenylalanine. The retained sequence is limited to the CDR3, 39 bases, with the frame set at the first base. According to the germline V gene, CDR1 reads SGHRS and CDR2 reads YFSETQ. V gives up 3 bases and J gives up 3 bases, and the segment between their germline ends measures 9 bases. Worth noting for this clone: It lacks a known antigen. Base qualities were left out, and no much larger clone turns up one base away.

From each donor, a single peripheral blood sample of approximately 120 mL on average was drawn into heparinised tubes. A BD FACSAria II and a panel including CD45RO, CCR7, CD25, CD127, CD95 and CD27 were used to sort naive, central memory, regulatory and stem cell-like memory CD4+ T cells. All sorted populations exceeded 95% purity. PBMCs were isolated immediately by Lymphoprep density gradient centrifugation and stained directly without culture. Samples were stained and sorted in pairs, with one healthy donor and one patient per experiment, so that batch effects were minimized. What the study reported, not specific to this receptor: Only small numbers of individuals were included in the HLA sub-analyses, which left unresolved whether HLA type had any influence on TCRB rearrangement. Type 1 diabetes patients showed a moderate but significant shortening of TCRB CDR3 length in all four CD4+ subsets. PCR may preferentially amplify shorter templates, but because patient and control samples were amplified and corrected together, any resulting skew would affect both groups equally. Because cDNA was sequenced instead of genomic DNA, highly expressing activated cells could be over-represented, though the groups showed no difference in activation or CD3 levels. Naive, central memory and regulatory TCRB repertoires appeared to be more alike among patients than among healthy donors. At VDJ recombination sites, patients with type 1 diabetes made fewer insertions and deleted more nucleotides, a pattern implying thymic rearrangement abnormalities.

All of the isolated RNA was reverse transcribed with the High Capacity cDNA Reverse Transcription Kit, so expressed TCRB transcripts were sequenced. Deep immunoSEQ sequencing was performed on naive, central memory and regulatory T cell samples, with an average of around 3.4 million total reads per sample. After sorted cells were lysed in RLT buffer, RNA was extracted with DNase-treated RNeasy Micro or Mini kits, with the choice depending on cell number. Each cell subset was processed separately to prevent cross-contamination, with patient and healthy donor samples processed together. The immunoSEQ multiplex PCR was used to amplify TCRB sequences from cDNA, generating 87-bp fragments that spanned the CDR3 region. Amplicons were sequenced on the Illumina HiSeq platform. From the authors' description of their analysis: Synthetic template baselines were used to correct PCR bias computationally, reads within Hamming distance 2 were collapsed, and singletons that could not be merged were discarded. Reads were aligned against IMGT so that V, D and J genes, CDR3 length and insertions or deletions at six rearrangement sites could be assigned. Within each subset, clonotype counts were normalized to sorted cell number, and only after that were true diversity and Gini coefficients computed with the tcR R package. The overlap coefficient, calculated on TCRB nucleotide sequences, was used to measure repertoire sharing. Held by TCRdb, this immuneACCESS table contains in-frame sequences only and omits some clones. Under half of the omission traces to an unresolved V gene where checked; the cause of the rest is unknown. The V and J calls and clone size come from that table; D and trimming were worked out from the DNA. Here the sample has about 160,000 clones; roughly 9% occur a single time. The ten largest clones take up about 0.65% of the sample.

The chain links TRBV5-1 with TRBJ1-2; a weak D assignment points to TRBD1 (5 bases agree). This receptor was taken from a woman younger than 45 with type 1 diabetes. Sequences were obtained from central memory CD4+ T cells from blood. The CDR3 amino acid sequence is: CASSSQGDYGYTF. The nucleotide sequence reads TGCGCCAGCAGCTCTCAGGGTGACTATGGCTACACCTTC.